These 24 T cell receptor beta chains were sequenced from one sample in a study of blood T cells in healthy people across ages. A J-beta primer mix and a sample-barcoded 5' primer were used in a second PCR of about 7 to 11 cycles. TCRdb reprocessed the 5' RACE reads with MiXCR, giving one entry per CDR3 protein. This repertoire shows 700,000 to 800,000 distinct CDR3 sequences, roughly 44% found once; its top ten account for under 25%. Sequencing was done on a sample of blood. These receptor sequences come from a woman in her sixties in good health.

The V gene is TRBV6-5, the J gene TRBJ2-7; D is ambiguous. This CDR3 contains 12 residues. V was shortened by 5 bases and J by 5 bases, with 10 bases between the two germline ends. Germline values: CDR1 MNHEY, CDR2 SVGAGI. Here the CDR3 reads CASSTDSDEQYF. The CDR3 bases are TGTGCCAGCAGTACAGATAGTGACGAGCAGTACTTC.

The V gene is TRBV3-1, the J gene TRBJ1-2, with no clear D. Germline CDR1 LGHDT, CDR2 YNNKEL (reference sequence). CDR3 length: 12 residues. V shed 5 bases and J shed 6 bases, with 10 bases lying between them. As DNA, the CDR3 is TGTGCCAGCAGCACCTACGAGCATGGCTACACCTTC. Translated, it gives CASSTYEHGYTF. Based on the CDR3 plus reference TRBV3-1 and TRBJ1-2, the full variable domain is DTAVSQTPKYLVTQMGNDKSIKCEQNLGHDTMYWYKQDSKKFLKIMFSYNNKELIINETVPNRFSPKSPDKAHLNLHINSLELGDSAVYFCASSTYEHGYTFGSGTRLTVV.

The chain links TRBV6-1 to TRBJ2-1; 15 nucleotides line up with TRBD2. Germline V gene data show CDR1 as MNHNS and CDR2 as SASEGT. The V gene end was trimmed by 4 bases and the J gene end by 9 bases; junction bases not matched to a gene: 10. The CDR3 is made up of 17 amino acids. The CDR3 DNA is TGTGCCAGCAGTGCCAGCGGACTAGCGGGAGGGGGGAGTGAGCAGTTCTTC. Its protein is CASSASGLAGGGSEQFF.

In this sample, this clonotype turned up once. The CDR3 here is CASIDPSWRNQPQHF. In DNA, the CDR3 is TGTGCCAGCATCGACCCCTCCTGGCGCAATCAGCCCCAGCATTTT. The V call is TRBV28, the J call TRBJ1-5; D is undetermined. Germline-derived CDR1 and CDR2 are MDHEN and SYDVKM. CDR3 length: 15 residues. V was cut by 7 bases and J by 2 bases, with 15 bases left in between. The complete variable domain, with remaining parts taken from reference TRBV28 and TRBJ1-5, reads DVKVTQSSRYLVKRTGEKVFLECVQDMDHENMFWYRQDPGLGLRLIYFSYDVKMKEKGDIPEGYSVSREKKERFSLILESASTNQTSMYLCASIDPSWRNQPQHFGDGTRLSIL.

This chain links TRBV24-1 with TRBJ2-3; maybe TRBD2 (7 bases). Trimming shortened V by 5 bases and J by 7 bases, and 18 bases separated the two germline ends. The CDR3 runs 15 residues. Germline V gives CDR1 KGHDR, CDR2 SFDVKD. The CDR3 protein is CATSGGGAGLNTQYF. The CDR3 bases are TGTGCCACCAGTGGTGGGGGGGCGGGGTTGAATACGCAGTATTTT.

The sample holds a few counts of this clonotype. The CDR3 DNA follows: TGTGCCATCAGTGGGGACCGGAATGAAAAACTGTTTTTT. It yields the protein CAISGDRNEKLFF. The rearrangement links TRBV10-3 to TRBJ1-4; D possibly corresponds to TRBD1 (5 bases). The CDR3 loop spans 13 amino acids. The germline V gene encodes CDR1 ENHRY and CDR2 SYGVKD. The ends were cut back, 4 bases at V and 5 bases at J, with 8 bases in the middle.

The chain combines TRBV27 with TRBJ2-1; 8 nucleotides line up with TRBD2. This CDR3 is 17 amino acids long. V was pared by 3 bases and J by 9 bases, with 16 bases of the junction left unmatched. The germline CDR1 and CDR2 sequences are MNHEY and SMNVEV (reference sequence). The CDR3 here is CASSLSFVGAGALEQFF. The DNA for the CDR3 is TGTGCCAGCAGTTTGTCTTTCGTTGGAGCGGGAGCCCTTGAGCAGTTCTTC.

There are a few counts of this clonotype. The CDR3 loop reads CASSLGLAGGVTYF. The DNA of the CDR3 is TGTGCCAGCAGCTTAGGACTAGCGGGGGGGGTAACGTACTTC. The chain links TRBV7-2 to TRBJ2-5, with TRBD2 matching 14 bases. The germline gives CDR1 SGHTA, CDR2 FQGNSA. CDR3 length equals 14 residues. With V trimmed by 1 base and J by 13 bases, 5 bases remained unmatched.

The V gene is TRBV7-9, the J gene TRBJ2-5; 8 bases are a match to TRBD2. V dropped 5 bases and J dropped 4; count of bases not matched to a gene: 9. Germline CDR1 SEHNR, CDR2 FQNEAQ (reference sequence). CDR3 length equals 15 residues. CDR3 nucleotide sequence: TGTGCCAGCAGCCCCCAGGGACTAGAGGGAGAGACCCAGTACTTC. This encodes CASSPQGLEGETQYF. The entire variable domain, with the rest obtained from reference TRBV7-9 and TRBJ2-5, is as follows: DTGVSQNPRHKITKRGQNVTFRCDPISEHNRLYWYRQTLGQGPEFLTYFQNEAQLEKSRLLSDRFSAERPKGSFSTLEIQRTEQGDSAMYLCASSPQGLEGETQYFGPGTRLLVL.

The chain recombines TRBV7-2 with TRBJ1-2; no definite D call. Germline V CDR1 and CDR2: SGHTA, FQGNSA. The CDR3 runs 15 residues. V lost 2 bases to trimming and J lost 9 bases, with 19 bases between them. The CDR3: CASSLIIRRGDSYTF. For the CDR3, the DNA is TGTGCCAGCAGCTTAATAATACGGCGAGGTGATAGCTACACCTTC.

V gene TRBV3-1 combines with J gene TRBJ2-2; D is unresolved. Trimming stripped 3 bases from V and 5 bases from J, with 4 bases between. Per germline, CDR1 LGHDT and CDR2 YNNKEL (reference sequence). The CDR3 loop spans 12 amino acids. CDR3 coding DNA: TGTGCCAGCAGCCATTCAACCGGGGAGCTGTTTTTT. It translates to CASSHSTGELFF.

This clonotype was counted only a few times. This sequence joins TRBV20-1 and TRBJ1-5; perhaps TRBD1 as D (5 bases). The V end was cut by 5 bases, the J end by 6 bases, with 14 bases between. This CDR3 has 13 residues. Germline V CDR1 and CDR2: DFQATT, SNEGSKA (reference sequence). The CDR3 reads CSAPSGAIQPQHF. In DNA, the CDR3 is TGCAGTGCTCCCAGTGGGGCAATTCAGCCCCAGCATTTT.

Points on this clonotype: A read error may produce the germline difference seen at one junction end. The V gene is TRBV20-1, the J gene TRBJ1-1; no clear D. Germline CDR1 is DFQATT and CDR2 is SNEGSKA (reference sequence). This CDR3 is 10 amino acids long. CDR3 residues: CSTSPSEAFF. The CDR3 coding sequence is TGCAGTACTAGTCCGTCTGAAGCTTTCTTT.

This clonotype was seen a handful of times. The CDR3 nucleotides read TGTGCCAGCAGGGGTCTAGCGGGAGAGTACAATGAGCAGTTCTTC. Its translation is CASRGLAGEYNEQFF. This rearrangement joins TRBV2 to TRBJ2-1, with 10 bases that match TRBD2. The germline CDR1 and CDR2 sequences are SNHLY and FYNNEI. CDR3 size: 15 residues. Trimming at V came to 6 bases and at J to 4 bases, leaving 6 bases not matched to a gene.

The CDR3 DNA sequence: TGTGCCAGCAGCATAGCAGGGAACTCCTACGAGCAGTACTTC. This codes for CASSIAGNSYEQYF. This chain links TRBV5-4 with TRBJ2-7; tentatively, D is TRBD1 (5 bases). CDR1 and CDR2 from the germline V gene are SGHNT and YYREEE (reference sequence). CDR3 length: 14 amino acids. Trimming took 4 bases from V and 0 from J, leaving 11 bases between them.

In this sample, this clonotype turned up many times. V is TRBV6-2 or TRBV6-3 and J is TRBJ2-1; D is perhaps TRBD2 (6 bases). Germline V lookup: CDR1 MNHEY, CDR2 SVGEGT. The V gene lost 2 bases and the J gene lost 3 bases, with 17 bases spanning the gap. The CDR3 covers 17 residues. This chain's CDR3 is CASSYGGRQFSYNEQFF. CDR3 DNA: TGTGCCAGCAGTTACGGGGGGAGGCAATTCAGCTACAATGAGCAGTTCTTC.

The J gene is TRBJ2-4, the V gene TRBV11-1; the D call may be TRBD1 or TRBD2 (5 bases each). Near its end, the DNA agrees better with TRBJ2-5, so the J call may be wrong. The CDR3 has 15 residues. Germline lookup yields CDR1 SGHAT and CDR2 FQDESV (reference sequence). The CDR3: CASSLNRDGQETQYF. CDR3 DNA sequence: TGTGCCAGCAGCCTTAACCGGGACGGACAAGAGACCCAGTACTTC.

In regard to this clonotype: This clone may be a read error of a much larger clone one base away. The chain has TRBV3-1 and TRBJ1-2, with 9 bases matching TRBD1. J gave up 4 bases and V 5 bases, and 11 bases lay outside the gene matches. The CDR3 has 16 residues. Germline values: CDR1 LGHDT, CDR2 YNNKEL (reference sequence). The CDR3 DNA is TGTGCCAGCAGCGCGAATACAGGGGGCTGCGGCTATGGCTACACCTTC. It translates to CASSANTGGCGYGYTF.

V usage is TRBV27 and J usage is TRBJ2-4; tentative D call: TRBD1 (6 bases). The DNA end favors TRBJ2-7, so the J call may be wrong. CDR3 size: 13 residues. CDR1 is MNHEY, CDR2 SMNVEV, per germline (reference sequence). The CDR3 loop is CASSLVGRGEQYF. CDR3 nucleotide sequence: TGTGCCAGCAGTTTAGTCGGCAGGGGCGAGCAGTACTTC.

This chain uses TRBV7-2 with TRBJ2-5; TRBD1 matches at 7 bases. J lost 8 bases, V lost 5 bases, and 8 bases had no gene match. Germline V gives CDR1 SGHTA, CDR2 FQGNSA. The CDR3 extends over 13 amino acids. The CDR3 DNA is TGTGCCAGCAGCCCAGGGGGTAGCACAACCCAGTACTTC. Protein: CASSPGGSTTQYF.

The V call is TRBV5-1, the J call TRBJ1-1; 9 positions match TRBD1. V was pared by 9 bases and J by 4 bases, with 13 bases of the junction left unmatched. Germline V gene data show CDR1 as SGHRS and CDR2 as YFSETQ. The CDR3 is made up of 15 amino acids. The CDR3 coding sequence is TGCGCCACCACCACAGGGGGCGAAGGGGTCACTGAAGCTTTCTTT. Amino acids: CATTTGGEGVTEAFF.

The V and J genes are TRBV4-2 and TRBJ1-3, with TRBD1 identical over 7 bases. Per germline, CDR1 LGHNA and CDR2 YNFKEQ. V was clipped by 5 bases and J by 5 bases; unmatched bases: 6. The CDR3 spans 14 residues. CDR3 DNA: TGTGCCAGCAGCTCAAAGACAGGGAGAAACACCATATATTTT. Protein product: CASSSKTGRNTIYF.

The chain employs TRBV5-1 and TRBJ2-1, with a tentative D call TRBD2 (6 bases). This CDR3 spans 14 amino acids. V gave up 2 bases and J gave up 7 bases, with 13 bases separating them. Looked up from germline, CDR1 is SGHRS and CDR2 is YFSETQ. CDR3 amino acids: CASSFSGVINEQFF. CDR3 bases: TGCGCCAGCAGCTTTAGCGGAGTAATAAATGAGCAGTTCTTC.

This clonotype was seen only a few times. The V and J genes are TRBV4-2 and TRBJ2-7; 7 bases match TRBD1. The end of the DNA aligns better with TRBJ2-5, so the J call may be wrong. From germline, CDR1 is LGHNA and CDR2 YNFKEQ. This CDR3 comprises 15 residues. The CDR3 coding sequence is TGTGCCAGCAGCCAGGACAGGAACTCACAGGAGACCCAGTACTTC. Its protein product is CASSQDRNSQETQYF.